One sample yielded the 20 T cell receptor beta chains listed below, sequenced in a study of blood T cell repertoires in COVID-19. TCRdb's copy holds only in-frame clones and misses some; the assay was immunoSEQ multiplex PCR. The sample shows 290,000 or so clones, 85% of them seen only once. Material for sequencing was peripheral blood. Source of these receptors: a man between 45 and 60 years old with active or convalescent COVID-19.

This chain joins TRBV5-1 and TRBJ2-7; weak D call: TRBD2 (5 bases). CDR1 and CDR2 (germline): SGHRS, YFSETQ. V shed 0 bases and J shed 9 bases, with 16 bases lying between them. This CDR3 has 14 residues. The chain's CDR3 is CASSLERQALGQYF. DNA of the CDR3: TGCGCCAGCAGCTTGGAGCGGCAAGCCTTAGGGCAGTACTTC.

The chain combines TRBV29-1 with TRBJ1-1; perhaps TRBD1 as D (5 bases). The CDR3 is 14 amino acids. Trimming cost V 3 bases and J 4 bases, with 15 bases left between them. Germline CDR1 is SQVTM and CDR2 is ANQGSEA. The CDR3 is CSVDPGGRATEAFF. In DNA form, the CDR3 reads TGCAGCGTTGACCCGGGTGGCAGGGCCACTGAAGCTTTCTTT. Based on the CDR3 plus reference TRBV29-1 and TRBJ1-1, the full variable domain is SAVISQKPSRDICQRGTSLTIQCQVDSQVTMMFWYRQQPGQSLTLIATANQGSEATYESGFVIDKFPISRPNLTFSTLTVSNMSPEDSSIYLCSVDPGGRATEAFFGQGTRLTVV.

The chain combines TRBV9 with TRBJ1-1; possibly TRBD1 for D (5 bases). The CDR3 has 14 residues. Trimming shortened V by 0 bases and J by 1 base, and 7 bases separated the two germline ends. Germline V gene data show CDR1 as SGDLS and CDR2 as YYNGEE. The CDR3 region is CASSVAGGNTEAFF. DNA for the CDR3: TGTGCCAGCAGCGTAGCCGGGGGGAACACTGAAGCTTTCTTT.

The chain has TRBV5-1 and TRBJ1-3; D is perhaps TRBD1 (5 bases). CDR1 and CDR2 from the germline V gene are SGHRS and YFSETQ. This CDR3 region has 15 residues. Trimming stripped 7 bases from V and 0 bases from J, with 14 bases between. The CDR3 DNA follows: TGCGCCAGCGCTAGGGACGGGAGCTCTGGAAACACCATATATTTT. Translated: CASARDGSSGNTIYF.

The chain is built from TRBV30 and TRBJ1-3; D is unclear. CDR3 length: 13 amino acids. Trimming pared 3 bases from V and 3 bases from J, leaving 9 bases between. Germline V gives CDR1 GTSNPN, CDR2 SVGIG (reference sequence). DNA for the CDR3: TGTGCCTGGAGCGTGGTCAGTGGAAACACCATATATTTT. It is translated as CAWSVVSGNTIYF.

The CDR3 DNA reads TGTGCCAGCAGTCAGGGGGCCCCGGGTAATTCACCCCTCCACTTT. It encodes CASSQGAPGNSPLHF. The chain recombines TRBV6-5 with TRBJ1-6; 8 bases map to TRBD1. Trimming cost V 5 bases and J 6 bases; bases outside gene matches: 6. The CDR3 sequence is 15 residues long. CDR1 MNHEY and CDR2 SVGAGI come from the germline V gene.

The V call is TRBV4-2, the J call TRBJ2-7; D possibly corresponds to TRBD2 (6 bases). The germline CDR1 and CDR2 sequences are LGHNA and YNFKEQ. This CDR3 contains 17 residues. Between the trimmed V and J ends, which lost 0 bases and 1 base, there was a span of 16 bases. The DNA for the CDR3 is TGTGCCAGCAGCCAAGATGCGCGAGCGGGCATATCCTACGAGCAGTACTTC. Its protein is CASSQDARAGISYEQYF.

The V call is TRBV28, the J call TRBJ1-2, with TRBD1 matching 9 bases. This CDR3 region has 16 residues. Per the germline V gene, CDR1 is MDHEN and CDR2 is SYDVKM. The J segment lost 2 bases and the V segment lost 5 bases, leaving 9 bases of the junction unmatched. The CDR3 DNA reads TGTGCCAGCAGTACCCGAGGGACAGGGCCAAACTATGGCTACACCTTC. Its translation: CASSTRGTGPNYGYTF.

The chain employs TRBV24-1 and TRBJ2-2; 8 bases agree with TRBD1. Germline-derived CDR1 and CDR2 are KGHDR and SFDVKD. This CDR3 region has 18 residues. Unmatched junction bases numbered 13, after V lost 6 bases and J lost 2 bases. Here the CDR3 DNA reads TGTGCCACCAGTCCCTCATCCAGGGGGCGCGGTAACACCGGGGAGCTGTTTTTT. It encodes CATSPSSRGRGNTGELFF.

The chain employs TRBV20-1 and TRBJ2-1; TRBD2 might be the D (6 bases). Germline CDR1 is DFQATT and CDR2 is SNEGSKA (reference sequence). Trimming removed 3 bases at V and 0 bases at J, with 12 bases between. This CDR3 has 15 residues. CDR3 sequence: CSASRGAGSYNEQFF. CDR3 DNA: TGCAGTGCTAGTAGGGGAGCGGGCTCCTACAATGAGCAGTTCTTC.

The chain uses TRBV4-1 and TRBJ2-3, with D possibly being TRBD1 (5 bases). The CDR3 loop spans 15 amino acids. With 1 base removed from V and 2 bases from J, the gap between germline ends came to 10 bases. Germline CDR1 is MGHRA and CDR2 is YSYEKL. The CDR3 DNA sequence: TGCGCCAGCAGCCAAGTTTTCAGGGACACAGATACGCAGTATTTT. Its translation: CASSQVFRDTDTQYF.

Of note for this clone: The same CDR3 can be traced to other DNA sequences in this sample. This chain links TRBV20-1 with TRBJ2-7; possible D gene TRBD2, 5 bases. The CDR3 totals 11 residues. Deletions cut 6 bases from V and 0 bases from J, with 6 bases between. Germline CDR1 and CDR2: DFQATT and SNEGSKA (reference sequence). The CDR3 sequence: CSARDSYEQYF. The CDR3 coding sequence is TGCAGTGCACGGGACTCCTACGAGCAGTACTTC.

The chain joins TRBV12-3 or TRBV12-4 to TRBJ2-3; no reliable D call. V was shortened by 6 bases and J by 4 bases, with 5 bases between the two germline ends. The CDR3 length is 11 residues. The CDR3 DNA follows: TGTGCCAGCAGAGCCGCAGATACGCAGTATTTT. Its translation: CASRAADTQYF.

This chain connects TRBV6-5 to TRBJ1-2; 7 bases match TRBD1. CDR1 is MNHEY and CDR2 is SVGAGI in the germline V gene. V was pared by 7 bases and J by 7 bases, with 12 bases of the junction left unmatched. The CDR3 length is 14 residues. The CDR3 DNA follows: TGTGCCAGCACCTTGGGACAGACCCGGGGTGGCTACACCTTC. This sequence encodes CASTLGQTRGGYTF.

The chain employs TRBV24-1 and TRBJ2-3, with TRBD1 matching over 7 bases. The CDR3 sequence is 16 residues long. Germline V CDR1 and CDR2: KGHDR, SFDVKD. V shed 0 bases, J shed 3 bases, and the junction held 5 bases outside the gene matches. CDR3 sequence: CATSDLTGDETDTQYF. The CDR3, as DNA: TGTGCCACCAGTGATTTGACAGGGGATGAGACAGATACGCAGTATTTT.

Only one count was recorded for this clone. This sequence joins TRBV7-9 and TRBJ1-6, with D maybe TRBD1 (5 bases). CDR1 is SEHNR, CDR2 FQNEAQ, per germline (reference sequence). The CDR3 spans 13 residues. The germline V and J ends were trimmed by 1 base and 8 bases, with 6 bases remaining between them. CDR3 region: CASSLVGDSPLHF. The CDR3 DNA sequence: TGTGCCAGCAGCTTAGTAGGGGATTCACCCCTCCACTTT.

The genes are TRBV7-9 and TRBJ2-2; D is possibly TRBD1 (8 bases). V dropped 11 bases and J dropped 5 bases, with 21 bases sitting between them. This CDR3 region has 15 residues. In germline, CDR1 is SEHNR, CDR2 FQNEAQ (reference sequence). This chain's CDR3 is CAQPGGRGRTGELFF. Here the CDR3 DNA reads TGTGCCCAGCCGGGGGGCAGGGGGCGTACCGGGGAGCTGTTTTTT.

The V call is TRBV11-2, the J call TRBJ2-1; TRBD2 matches 10 bases. Germline CDR1 and CDR2: SGHAT and FQNNGV. This CDR3 comprises 18 residues. With 3 bases clipped from V and 4 bases from J, the junction kept 12 bases outside the gene matches. The CDR3 loop reads CASSFGLAGGPGYNEQFF. CDR3 nucleotides: TGTGCCAGCAGCTTCGGGTTAGCGGGAGGACCGGGGTACAATGAGCAGTTCTTC.

The chain joins TRBV5-4 to TRBJ2-5; 8 bases match TRBD1. CDR1 is SGHNT and CDR2 is YYREEE in the germline V gene (reference sequence). With 4 bases clipped from V and 4 bases from J, the junction kept 9 bases outside the gene matches. The length of the CDR3 is 15 residues. CDR3 sequence: CASSLKQGVVETQYF. The DNA of the CDR3 is TGTGCCAGCAGCCTCAAACAGGGGGTCGTAGAGACCCAGTACTTC. The full variable domain, completed using reference TRBV5-4 and TRBJ2-5, is ETGVTQSPTHLIKTRGQQVTLRCSSQSGHNTVSWYQQALGQGPQFIFQYYREEENGRGNFPPRFSGLQFPNYSSELNVNALELDDSALYLCASSLKQGVVETQYFGPGTRLLVL.

This clone has just a few counts. The chain employs TRBV5-6 and TRBJ2-7, with TRBD1 matching over 9 bases. The CDR3 totals 15 residues. Germline lookup yields CDR1 SGHDT and CDR2 YYEEEE. The V segment lost 3 bases and the J segment 3 bases; nucleotides outside the gene matches: 7. CDR3 sequence: CASSSSGTGFYEQYF. CDR3 DNA: TGTGCCAGCAGCTCGTCCGGGACAGGGTTCTACGAGCAGTACTTC.